The following is a T cell receptor beta chain sequence with its context. Measured with immunoSEQ multiplex PCR; TCRdb has only the in-frame clones, and not every one. In the table there are some 80,000 clones, approximately 85% of which are singletons. This record comes from a study of OX40 agonist ivuxolimab in advanced cancers. This material consisted of CD4+ or CD8+ T cells sorted from blood, taken in a trial of the OX40 agonist ivuxolimab. This receptor was obtained from an adult with an advanced solid tumor such as melanoma, head and neck, liver or kidney cancer.

This CDR3 reads CASSVGPEGNQPQHF. CDR3 nucleotide sequence: TGTGCCAGCAGCGTAGGTCCCGAGGGTAATCAGCCCCAGCATTTT. This chain joins TRBV9 and TRBJ1-5, with D unclear. V lost 0 bases, J lost 4 bases, and 11 bases lay in between. CDR3 length: 15 residues. Germline V gene sequence: CDR1 SGDLS, CDR2 YYNGEE.